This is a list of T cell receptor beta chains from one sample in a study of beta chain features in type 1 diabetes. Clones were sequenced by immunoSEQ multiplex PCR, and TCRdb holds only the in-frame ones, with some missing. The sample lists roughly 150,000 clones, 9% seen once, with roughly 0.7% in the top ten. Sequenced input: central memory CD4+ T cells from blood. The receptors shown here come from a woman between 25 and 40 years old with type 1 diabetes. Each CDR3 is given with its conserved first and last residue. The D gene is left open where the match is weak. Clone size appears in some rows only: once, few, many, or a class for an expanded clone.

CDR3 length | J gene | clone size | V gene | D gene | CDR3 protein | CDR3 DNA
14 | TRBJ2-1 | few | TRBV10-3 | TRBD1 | CAIRGTGMGNEQFF | TGTGCCATCAGGGGGACAGGGATGGGCAATGAGCAGTTCTTC
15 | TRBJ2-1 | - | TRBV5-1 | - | CASSSTYSSYNEQFF | TGCGCCAGCAGCTCGACTTATAGCTCCTACAATGAGCAGTTCTTC
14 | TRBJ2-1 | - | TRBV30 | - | CAGGKASSYNEQFF | TGTGCCGGAGGGAAAGCGAGCTCCTACAATGAGCAGTTCTTC
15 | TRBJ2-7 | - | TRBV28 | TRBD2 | CASRRDSGNSYEQYF | TGTGCCAGCAGAAGAGATAGCGGGAACTCCTACGAGCAGTACTTC
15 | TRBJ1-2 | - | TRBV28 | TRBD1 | CASSIQTGTGKSYTF | TGTGCCAGCAGTATCCAGACCGGGACAGGGAAGAGCTACACCTTC
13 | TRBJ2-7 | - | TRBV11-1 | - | CASIKGQAGEQYF | TGTGCCAGCATAAAGGGCCAGGCGGGCGAGCAGTACTTC
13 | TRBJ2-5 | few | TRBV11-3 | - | CASSLGSQETQYF | TGTGCCAGCAGCTTAGGGAGTCAAGAGACCCAGTACTTC
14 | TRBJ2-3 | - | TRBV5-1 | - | CASSSRGNTDTQYF | TGCGCCAGCAGCTCGAGGGGGAACACAGATACGCAGTATTTT
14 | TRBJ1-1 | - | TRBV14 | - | CASSQRTVNTEAFF | TGTGCCAGCAGCCAAAGGACAGTGAACACTGAAGCTTTCTTT
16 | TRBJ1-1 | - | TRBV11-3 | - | CASSLSYRGTNTEAFF | TGTGCCAGCAGCTTATCTTACCGGGGGACTAACACTGAAGCTTTCTTT
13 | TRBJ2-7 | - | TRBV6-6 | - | CASSSQIDYEQYF | TGTGCCAGCAGTTCCCAGATTGACTACGAGCAGTACTTC
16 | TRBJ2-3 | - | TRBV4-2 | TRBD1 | CASSQVGQGGTDTQYF | TGTGCCAGCAGCCAAGTTGGACAGGGCGGCACAGATACGCAGTATTTT
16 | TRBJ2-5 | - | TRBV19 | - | CASSIEGRRSQETQYF | TGTGCCAGTAGTATAGAGGGGAGACGGAGTCAAGAGACCCAGTACTTC
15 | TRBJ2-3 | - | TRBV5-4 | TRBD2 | CASSLTSGSTDTQYF | TGTGCCAGCAGCTTGACTAGCGGGAGCACAGATACGCAGTATTTT
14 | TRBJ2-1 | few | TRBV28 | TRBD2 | CASSPPAGGNEQFF | TGTGCCAGCAGTCCGCCTGCGGGGGGCAATGAGCAGTTCTTC
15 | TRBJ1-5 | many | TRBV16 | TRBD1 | CASSQSGQGNQPQHF | TGTGCCAGCAGCCAATCTGGACAGGGAAATCAGCCCCAGCATTTT
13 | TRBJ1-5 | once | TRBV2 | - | CASRGQGSQPQHF | TGTGCCAGCCGTGGGCAGGGCAGCCAGCCCCAGCATTTT
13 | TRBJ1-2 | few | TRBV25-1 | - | CASSEPSVGGYTF | TGTGCCAGCAGTGAACCGTCGGTGGGCGGCTACACCTTC
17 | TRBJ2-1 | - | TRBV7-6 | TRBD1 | CASSSPLSGQGYNEQFF | TGTGCCAGCAGCTCGCCCCTTTCGGGACAGGGGTACAATGAGCAGTTCTTC
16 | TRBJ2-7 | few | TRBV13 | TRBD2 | CASSRRTSGSLAEQYF | TGTGCCAGCAGCCGACGGACTAGCGGGAGTTTAGCCGAGCAGTACTTC
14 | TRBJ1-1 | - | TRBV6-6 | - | CASSSVQGDTEAFF | TGTGCCAGCAGTTCTGTACAGGGTGACACTGAAGCTTTCTTT
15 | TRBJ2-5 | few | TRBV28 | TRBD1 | CASSHPTGGGETQYF | TGTGCCAGCAGCCATCCCACAGGGGGCGGAGAGACCCAGTACTTC
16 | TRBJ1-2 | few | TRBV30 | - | CAWALGGERGSYGYTF | TGTGCCTGGGCCCTGGGAGGGGAGAGGGGAAGCTATGGCTACACCTTC
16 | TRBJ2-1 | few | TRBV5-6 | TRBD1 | CASSLKGTDSYNEQFF | TGTGCCAGCAGCTTAAAGGGGACAGACTCCTACAATGAGCAGTTCTTC
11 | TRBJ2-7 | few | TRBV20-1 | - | CSADGISEQYF | TGCAGTGCTGACGGGATTAGCGAGCAGTACTTC
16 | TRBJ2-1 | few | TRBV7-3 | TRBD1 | CASSFGGQGAFGEQFF | TGTGCCAGCAGCTTCGGAGGACAGGGGGCATTTGGTGAGCAGTTCTTC
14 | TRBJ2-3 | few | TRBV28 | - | CASSLLLATDTQYF | TGTGCCAGCAGTTTACTTCTGGCCACAGATACGCAGTATTTT
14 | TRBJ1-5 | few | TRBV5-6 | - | CASSLGAGAGPQHF | TGTGCCAGCAGCTTGGGGGCGGGGGCCGGGCCCCAGCATTTT
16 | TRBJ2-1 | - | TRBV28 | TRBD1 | CASSLSGQTVYNEQFF | TGTGCCAGCAGTTTATCGGGACAGACAGTCTACAATGAGCAGTTCTTC
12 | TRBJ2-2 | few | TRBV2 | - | CASSQTGRELFF | TGTGCCAGCAGTCAGACGGGGAGGGAGCTGTTTTTT
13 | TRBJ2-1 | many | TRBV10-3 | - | CAISVRRENEQFF | TGTGCCATCAGTGTCCGTCGGGAGAATGAGCAGTTCTTC
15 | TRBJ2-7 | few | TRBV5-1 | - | CASSVKLGHFYEQYF | TGCGCCAGCAGCGTAAAACTGGGACACTTCTACGAGCAGTACTTC
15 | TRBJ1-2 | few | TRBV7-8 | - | CASSPTTGLGGGYTF | TGTGCCAGCAGCCCAACTACGGGCCTCGGGGGAGGCTACACCTTC
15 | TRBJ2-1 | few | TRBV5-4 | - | CASSLVGSSYNEQFF | TGTGCCAGCAGCTTAGTGGGGAGCTCCTACAATGAGCAGTTCTTC